The source of this TCR beta chain is a study of cytomegalovirus exposure and HLA in healthy donors. This clone has a single count. The antigen remains unidentified. The PCR was carried out with 60 Vbeta primers and 13 Jbeta primers. The repertoire was sequenced with immunoSEQ multiplex PCR; TCRdb's copy has only in-frame clones and lacks some. The sample shows some 150,000 clones, 82% of them seen only once. Study results and limitations: The authors confirmed in vitro that a few CMV-associated chains were specific for CMV antigens.

The CDR3 consists of 15 residues. The V gene lost 0 bases and the J gene lost 4 bases, with 9 bases spanning the gap. Per the germline V gene, CDR1 is SGHNT and CDR2 is YENEEA. This chain links TRBV11-3 with TRBJ2-2, with D possibly matching TRBD2 (6 bases). The TCR comes from a man aged 25 to 40 in good health and CMV-seropositive. The sample was PBMCs. The CDR3 here is CASSLDGGSTGELFF. The CDR3 region has the DNA TGTGCCAGCAGCTTAGATGGGGGGTCCACCGGGGAGCTGTTTTTT. The whole variable domain, filled in from reference TRBV11-3 and TRBJ2-2, reads EAGVVQSPRYKIIEKKQPVAFWCNPISGHNTLYWYLQNLGQGPELLIRYENEEAVDDSQLPKDRFSAERLKGVDSTLKIQPAELGDSAVYLCASSLDGGSTGELFFGEGSRLTVL.